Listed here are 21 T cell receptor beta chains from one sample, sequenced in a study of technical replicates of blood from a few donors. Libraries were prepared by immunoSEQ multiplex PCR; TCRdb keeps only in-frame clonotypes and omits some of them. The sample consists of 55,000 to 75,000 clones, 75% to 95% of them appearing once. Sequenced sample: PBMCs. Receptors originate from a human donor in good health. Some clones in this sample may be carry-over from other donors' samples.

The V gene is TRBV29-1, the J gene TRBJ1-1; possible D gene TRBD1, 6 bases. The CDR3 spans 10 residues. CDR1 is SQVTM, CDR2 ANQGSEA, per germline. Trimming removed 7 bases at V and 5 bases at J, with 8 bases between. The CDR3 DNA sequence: TGCAGCGCTACAGGGACTGAAGCTTTCTTT. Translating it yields CSATGTEAFF. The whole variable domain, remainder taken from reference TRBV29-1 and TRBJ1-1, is SAVISQKPSRDICQRGTSLTIQCQVDSQVTMMFWYRQQPGQSLTLIATANQGSEATYESGFVIDKFPISRPNLTFSTLTVSNMSPEDSSIYLCSATGTEAFFGQGTRLTVV.

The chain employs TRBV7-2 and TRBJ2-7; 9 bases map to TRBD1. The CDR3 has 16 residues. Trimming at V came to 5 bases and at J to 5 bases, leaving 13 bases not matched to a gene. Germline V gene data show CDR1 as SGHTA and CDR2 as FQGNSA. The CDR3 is CASSRRPGQGLNEQYF. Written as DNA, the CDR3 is TGTGCCAGCAGCCGTAGACCGGGACAGGGTCTTAACGAGCAGTACTTC.

CDR3 region: CASSELRGGNQPQHF. CDR3 bases: TGTGCCAGCAGTGAACTTCGGGGGGGCAATCAGCCCCAGCATTTT. The genes are TRBV2 and TRBJ1-5; tentative D call: TRBD1 (5 bases). Germline V gene lookup returns CDR1 SNHLY and CDR2 FYNNEI. The CDR3 extends over 15 amino acids. V lost 2 bases and J 2 bases, leaving 10 bases between the germline ends.

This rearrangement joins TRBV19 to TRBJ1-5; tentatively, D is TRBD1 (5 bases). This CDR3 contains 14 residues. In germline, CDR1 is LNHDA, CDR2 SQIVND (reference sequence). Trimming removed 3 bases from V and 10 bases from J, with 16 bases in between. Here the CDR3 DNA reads TGTGCCAGTAGTATGGGGGGGGATATCAACCCCCAGCATTTT. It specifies CASSMGGDINPQHF.

CDR3 DNA: TGTGCCAGCAGCTTGGGTTACAGCTACGAGCAGTACTTC. Amino acids: CASSLGYSYEQYF. This chain joins TRBV5-5 and TRBJ2-7; D is uncertain. CDR1 is SGHKS, CDR2 YYEKEE, per germline (reference sequence). CDR3 length equals 13 residues. Deletions cut 0 bases from V and 3 bases from J, with 7 bases between.

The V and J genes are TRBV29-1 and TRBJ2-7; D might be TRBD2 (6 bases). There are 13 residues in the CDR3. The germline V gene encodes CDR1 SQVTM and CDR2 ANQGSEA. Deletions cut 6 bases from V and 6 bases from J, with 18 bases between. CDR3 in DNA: TGCAGCGTGAGGGGCCGACTAGGGAGCGAGCAGTACTTC. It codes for CSVRGRLGSEQYF.

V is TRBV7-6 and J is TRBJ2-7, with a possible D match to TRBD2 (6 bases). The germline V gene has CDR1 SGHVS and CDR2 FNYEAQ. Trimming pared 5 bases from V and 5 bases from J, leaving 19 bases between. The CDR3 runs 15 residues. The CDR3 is CASSLFGGEDHEQYF. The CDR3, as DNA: TGTGCCAGCAGCCTGTTTGGAGGGGAGGACCACGAGCAGTACTTC.

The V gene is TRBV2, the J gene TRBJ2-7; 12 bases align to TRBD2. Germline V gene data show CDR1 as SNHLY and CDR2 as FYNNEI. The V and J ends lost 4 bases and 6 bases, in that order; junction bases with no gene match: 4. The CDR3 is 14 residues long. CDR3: CASSATSGRGEQYF. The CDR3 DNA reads TGTGCCAGCAGTGCGACTAGCGGGAGAGGCGAGCAGTACTTC.

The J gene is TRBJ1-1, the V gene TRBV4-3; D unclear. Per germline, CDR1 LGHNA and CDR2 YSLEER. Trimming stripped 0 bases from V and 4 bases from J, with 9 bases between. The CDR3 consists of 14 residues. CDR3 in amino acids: CASSQDRGITEAFF. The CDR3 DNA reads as TGCGCCAGCAGCCAAGATCGGGGAATCACTGAAGCTTTCTTT.

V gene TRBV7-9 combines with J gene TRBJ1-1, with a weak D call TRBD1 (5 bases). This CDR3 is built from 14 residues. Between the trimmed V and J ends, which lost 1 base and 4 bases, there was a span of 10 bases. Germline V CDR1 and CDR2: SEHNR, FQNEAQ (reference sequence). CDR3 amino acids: CASSLVVGRTEAFF. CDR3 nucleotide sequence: TGTGCCAGCAGCTTAGTTGTGGGGCGCACTGAAGCTTTCTTT.

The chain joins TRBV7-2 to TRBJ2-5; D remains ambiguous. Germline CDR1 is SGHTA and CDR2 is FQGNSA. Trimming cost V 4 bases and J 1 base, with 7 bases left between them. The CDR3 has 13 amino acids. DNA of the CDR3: TGTGCCAGCAGCTCACAAGTCCAAGAGACCCAGTACTTC. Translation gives CASSSQVQETQYF.

This chain's CDR3 is CASSEYPFDGGARNEQFF. The CDR3 DNA follows: TGTGCCAGCAGTGAATACCCCTTTGACGGGGGGGCCCGTAATGAGCAGTTCTTC. The chain is built from TRBV6-1 and TRBJ2-1; 8 bases match TRBD2. From germline, CDR1 is MNHNS and CDR2 SASEGT. V shed 2 bases, J shed 7 bases, and the junction held 16 bases outside the gene matches. The CDR3 runs 18 residues.

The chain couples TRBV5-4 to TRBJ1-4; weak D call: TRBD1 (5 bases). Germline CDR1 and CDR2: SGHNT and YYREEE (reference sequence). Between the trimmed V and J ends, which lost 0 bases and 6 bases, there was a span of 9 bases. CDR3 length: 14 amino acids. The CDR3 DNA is TGTGCCAGCAGCTTGGCCGCGACAGATGAAAAACTGTTTTTT. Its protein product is CASSLAATDEKLFF.

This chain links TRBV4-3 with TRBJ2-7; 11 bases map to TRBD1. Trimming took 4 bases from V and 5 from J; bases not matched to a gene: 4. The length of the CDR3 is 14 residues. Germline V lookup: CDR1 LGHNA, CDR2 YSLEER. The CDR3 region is CASSPGTGGNEQYF. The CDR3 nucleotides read TGCGCCAGCAGCCCTGGGACAGGGGGAAACGAGCAGTACTTC.

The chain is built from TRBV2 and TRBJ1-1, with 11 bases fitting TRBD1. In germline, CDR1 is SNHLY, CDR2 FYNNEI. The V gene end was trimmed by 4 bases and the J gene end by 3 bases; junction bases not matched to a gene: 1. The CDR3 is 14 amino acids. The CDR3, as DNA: TGTGCCAGCAGTGTGGGACAGGGGGACACTGAAGCTTTCTTT. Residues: CASSVGQGDTEAFF.

DNA of the CDR3: TGTGCCAGCAGCTTAGTCCGCGGCACTAGCACAGATACGCAGTATTTT. As protein: CASSLVRGTSTDTQYF. The V gene is TRBV7-9, the J gene TRBJ2-3, with D unclear. This CDR3 is 16 amino acids long. V lost 1 base and J 0 bases, leaving 11 bases between the germline ends. Germline-derived CDR1 and CDR2 are SEHNR and FQNEAQ (reference sequence).

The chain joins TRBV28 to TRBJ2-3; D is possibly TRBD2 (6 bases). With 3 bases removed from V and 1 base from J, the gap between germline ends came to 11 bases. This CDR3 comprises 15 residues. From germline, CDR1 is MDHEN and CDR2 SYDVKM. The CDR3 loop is CASSFWRGGTDTQYF. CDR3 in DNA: TGTGCCAGCAGTTTTTGGCGGGGTGGCACAGATACGCAGTATTTT.

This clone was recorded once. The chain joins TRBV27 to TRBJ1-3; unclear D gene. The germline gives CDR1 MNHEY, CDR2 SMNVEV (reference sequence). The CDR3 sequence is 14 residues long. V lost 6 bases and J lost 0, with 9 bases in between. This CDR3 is CASSREISGNTIYF. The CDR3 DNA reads TGTGCCAGCAGCCGGGAAATCTCTGGAAACACCATATATTTT.

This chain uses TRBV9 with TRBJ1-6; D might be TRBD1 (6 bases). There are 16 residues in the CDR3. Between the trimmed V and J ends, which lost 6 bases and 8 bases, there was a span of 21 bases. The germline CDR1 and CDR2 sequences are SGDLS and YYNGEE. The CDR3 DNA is TGTGCCAGCAACCGGGGGGGCAGGGCCAAAGATTCACCCCTCCACTTT. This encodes CASNRGGRAKDSPLHF.

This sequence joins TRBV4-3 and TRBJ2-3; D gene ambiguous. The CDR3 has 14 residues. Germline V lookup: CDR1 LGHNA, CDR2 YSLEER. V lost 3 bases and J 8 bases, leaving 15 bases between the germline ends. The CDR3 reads CASSHAAQTGTQYF. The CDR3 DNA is TGCGCCAGCAGCCACGCCGCACAAACGGGTACGCAGTATTTT.

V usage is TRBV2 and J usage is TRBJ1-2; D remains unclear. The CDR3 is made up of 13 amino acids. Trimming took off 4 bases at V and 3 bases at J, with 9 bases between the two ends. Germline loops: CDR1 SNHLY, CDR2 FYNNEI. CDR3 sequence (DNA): TGTGCCAGCAGTGTAGAGGGCGACTATGGCTACACCTTC. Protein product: CASSVEGDYGYTF.